This T cell receptor (beta chain) was found in a study of blood T cell repertoires in COVID-19. Study overall: Donors in the United States, Italy and Spain gave samples during acute or convalescent COVID-19.

Repertoires were generated with immunoSEQ multiplex PCR, while TCRdb's copy carries only in-frame clones and drops some. The sample yields 230,000 or so clones, 80% to 90% seen once. With 5 bases clipped from V and 0 bases from J, the junction kept 8 bases outside the gene matches. This CDR3 comprises 16 residues. Germline V gene data show CDR1 as SNHLY and CDR2 as FYNNEI. The TCR was taken from a man aged 35 to 55 who had recovered from COVID-19. The chain employs TRBV2 and TRBJ2-3; 7 bases line up with TRBD2. What was sequenced was peripheral blood. The CDR3 protein is CASSLLTSASTDTQYF. The CDR3 DNA reads TGTGCCAGCAGTCTACTCACTAGCGCTAGCACAGATACGCAGTATTTT. The full variable domain, rest sourced from reference TRBV2 and TRBJ2-3, is EPEVTQTPSHQVTQMGQEVILRCVPISNHLYFYWYRQILGQKVEFLVSFYNNEISEKSEIFDDQFSVERPDGSNFTLKIRSTKLEDSAMYFCASSLLTSASTDTQYFGPGTRLTVL.